The source of this TCR beta chain is a study of a mutant IDH1 vaccine in newly diagnosed glioma. The overall study: Across weeks 1, 3, 5, 7, 11, 15, 19 and 23, patients received a vaccination each time, eight in all.

Documented time point: week 5, during vaccination. Every vaccination contained 300 ug of the mutant IDH1 20-mer peptide and was paired with topical imiquimod. The CDR3 is made up of 15 amino acids. V shed 0 bases and J shed 3 bases, with 12 bases lying between them. The V gene's germline CDR1 is SGHRS and CDR2 YFSETQ. The assay was immunoSEQ multiplex PCR, and TCRdb's table has in-frame clones only and misses some. The sample holds over 50,000 clones, approximately 82% seen once. This clone appeared once. Its specificity is unknown. Sequencing used PBMCs, obtained from a glioma patient whose treatment included an IDH1 peptide vaccine. This rearrangement joins TRBV5-1 to TRBJ1-2; D might be TRBD1 (5 bases). The receptor's source is a man aged 25-40 years with glioma. The DNA for the CDR3 is TGCGCCAGCAGCTTGGATATACAGGCTTACTATGGCTACACCTTC. Protein product: CASSLDIQAYYGYTF.